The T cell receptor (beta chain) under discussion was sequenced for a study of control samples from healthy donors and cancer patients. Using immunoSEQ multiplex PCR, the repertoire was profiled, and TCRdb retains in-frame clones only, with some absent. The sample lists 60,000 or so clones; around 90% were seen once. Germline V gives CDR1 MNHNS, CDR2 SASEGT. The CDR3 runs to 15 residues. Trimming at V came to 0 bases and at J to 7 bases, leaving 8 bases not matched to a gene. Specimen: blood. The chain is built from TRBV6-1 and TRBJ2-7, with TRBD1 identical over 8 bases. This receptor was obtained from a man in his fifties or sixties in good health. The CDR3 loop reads CASSEAGTGPWEQYF. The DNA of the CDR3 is TGTGCCAGCAGTGAAGCCGGGACAGGCCCCTGGGAGCAGTACTTC.